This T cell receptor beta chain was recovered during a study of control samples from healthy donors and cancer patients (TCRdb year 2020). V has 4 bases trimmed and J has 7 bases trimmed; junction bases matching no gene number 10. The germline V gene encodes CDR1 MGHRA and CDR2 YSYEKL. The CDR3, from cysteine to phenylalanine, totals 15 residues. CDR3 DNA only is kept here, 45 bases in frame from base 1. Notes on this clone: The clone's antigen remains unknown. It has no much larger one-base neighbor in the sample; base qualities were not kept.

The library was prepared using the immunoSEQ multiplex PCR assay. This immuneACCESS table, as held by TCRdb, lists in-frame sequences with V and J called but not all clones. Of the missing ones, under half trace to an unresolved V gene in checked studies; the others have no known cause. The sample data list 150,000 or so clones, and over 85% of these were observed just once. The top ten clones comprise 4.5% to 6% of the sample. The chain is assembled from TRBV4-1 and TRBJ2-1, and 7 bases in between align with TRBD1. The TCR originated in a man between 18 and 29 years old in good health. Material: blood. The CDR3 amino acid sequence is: CASSRILDRKNEQFF. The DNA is TGCGCCAGCAGCCGAATCTTGGACAGGAAAAATGAGCAGTTCTTC.